The 7 T cell receptor beta chains below come from one sample, sequenced in a study of control samples from healthy donors and cancer patients. The table came from immunoSEQ multiplex PCR; TCRdb's copy has only in-frame clones and leaves some out. The sample has about 120,000 clones, roughly 90% seen once; the top ten hold approximately 37%. Sequencing used blood. Receptors originate from a man aged 50 to 60 in good health.

This chain's CDR3 is CASSPGQGRANYGYTF. The CDR3 DNA reads TGCGCCAGCAGCCCCGGACAGGGTAGAGCTAACTATGGCTACACCTTC. The chain combines TRBV5-1 with TRBJ1-2; 8 positions agree with TRBD1. Trimming took 4 bases from V and 0 from J; bases not matched to a gene: 8. CDR3 size: 16 residues. Germline assignment: CDR1 SGHRS and CDR2 YFSETQ.

For the CDR3, the DNA is TGTGCCAGCAGCCCAGGGGCGGGGACTAGCGGGCTTTCTAGCACAGATACGCAGTATTTT. Protein sequence: CASSPGAGTSGLSSTDTQYF. The chain is built from TRBV9 and TRBJ2-3; TRBD2 matches 12 bases. CDR1 SGDLS and CDR2 YYNGEE come from the germline V gene. The junction had 15 bases not matched to a gene; V was cut back by 4 bases and J by 0 bases. The CDR3 runs to 20 residues.

The chain couples TRBV27 to TRBJ2-1, with unresolved D. The length of the CDR3 is 16 residues. V was pared by 1 base and J by 0 bases, with 10 bases between. Germline V gene sequence: CDR1 MNHEY, CDR2 SMNVEV (reference sequence). The CDR3 coding sequence is TGTGCCAGCAGTTTATTGGGCAGCCGCTCCTACAATGAGCAGTTCTTC. Amino acids: CASSLLGSRSYNEQFF.

The J gene is TRBJ2-3, the V gene TRBV5-1; TRBD2 is a possible D gene (5 bases). Trimming cost V 3 bases and J 1 base, with 15 bases left between them. Germline V gene sequence: CDR1 SGHRS, CDR2 YFSETQ. The CDR3 covers 16 residues. CDR3 region: CASSSIGGSGTDTQYF. In nucleotides, the CDR3 is TGCGCCAGCAGCTCCATTGGAGGCTCCGGCACAGATACGCAGTATTTT.

This chain joins TRBV27 and TRBJ1-5; tentative D call: TRBD1 (5 bases). Looked up from germline, CDR1 is MNHEY and CDR2 is SMNVEV (reference sequence). This CDR3 has 13 residues. The V gene lost 6 bases and the J gene lost 4 bases, with 10 bases spanning the gap. The CDR3 bases are TGTGCCAGCAGCCCGACAGTTAATCAGCCCCAGCATTTT. Amino acids: CASSPTVNQPQHF.

This chain joins TRBV11-2 and TRBJ1-1; TRBD1 matches at 7 bases. The V and J ends lost 2 bases and 1 base, in that order; junction bases with no gene match: 4. CDR1 is SGHAT and CDR2 is FQNNGV in the germline V gene. CDR3 length: 15 residues. The CDR3 reads CASSLQGVRNTEAFF. CDR3 sequence (DNA): TGTGCCAGCAGCTTACAGGGGGTTAGGAACACTGAAGCTTTCTTT.

This clone was recorded once. V and J are TRBV24-1 and TRBJ2-2; tentatively, D is TRBD1 (6 bases). The CDR3 consists of 16 residues. V was trimmed by 6 bases and J by 5 bases, leaving 18 bases between them. The V gene's germline CDR1 is KGHDR and CDR2 SFDVKD. The CDR3 nucleotides read TGTGCCACCAGTCCCCGGGACACCTCGGGTACCGGGGAGCTGTTTTTT. Translated, it gives CATSPRDTSGTGELFF.